A single TCR beta chain is shown here with its context. The antigen it binds to is not known. No quality values exist for individual bases; no much larger clone is one base distant. The CDR3 has 13 amino acids, counting the end cysteine and phenylalanine. CDR3 DNA is the only sequence kept; it has 39 bases, read in frame from the first base. The germline V gene (reference sequence) sets CDR1 to PRHDT and CDR2 to FYEKMQ. Relative to germline, V is 3 bases shorter and J is 1 base shorter, with 6 bases between their ends. This entry belongs to a study of OX40 agonist ivuxolimab in advanced cancers. In the study overall: Ivuxolimab was an agonistic, fully human IgG2 monoclonal antibody directed against OX40 (CD134), a costimulatory receptor. Intravenous ivuxolimab was administered to patients every 2 weeks at six dose levels: 0.01, 0.1, 0.3, 1.5, 3 and 10 mg/kg. Of the approximately 50 dose-escalation patients, hepatocellular carcinoma was present in around 20, melanoma in approximately 15, renal cell carcinoma in 9 and head and neck cancer in 9. In the dose-escalation cohort, roughly 80% of patients were male, and the mean age was around 60 years, with a range of roughly 23 to 85. Prior anti-PD-1, anti-PD-L1 or anti-CTLA-4 therapy was permitted, and checkpoint inhibitors had been received by under 50% of dose-escalation patients. Three dose-escalation patients achieved partial responses, one with hepatocellular carcinoma and two with cutaneous melanoma. The purpose of peripheral TCRbeta sequencing was to test whether ivuxolimab changed TCR sequence diversity and led to clonal T-cell expansion. The paper reports the monotherapy dose-escalation portion (N ≈ 50 patients) of the phase I ivuxolimab trial. Study-wide conclusions, independent of this receptor: Clonal expansion of both CD4+ and CD8+ blood T cells was observed from baseline to week 6 at doses 0.1 to 3.0 mg/kg. Low levels of normalized T-cell clonal expansion were also seen in some nonresponding patients. After ivuxolimab, expanded clones were on average more numerous among CD8+ T cells than among CD4+ T cells. Partial responders in the 0.1-3.0 mg/kg groups had among the lowest normalized peripheral clonal expansion, especially among CD8+ T cells. The antigen specificity of the peripheral T cells that underwent clonal expansion was not determined.

The trial excluded patients who had a history of autoimmune disease or who were on systemic immunosuppression. In every dose cohort, peripheral blood was drawn for TCR sequencing at baseline, cycle 4 day 1, and cycle 7 day 1. The samples were taken from a phase I, first-in-human, multicenter, open-label dose-escalation trial of ivuxolimab. Adults with locally advanced or metastatic melanoma, renal cell carcinoma, hepatocellular carcinoma or head and neck squamous cell carcinoma were enrolled in the trial. Before TCR sequencing, CD4+ T cells and CD8+ T cells from peripheral blood were sorted into separate populations. Genomic DNA was extracted from sorted cells for sequencing of the TCRbeta CDR3 region. The immunoSEQ Assay was used for sequencing of TCRbeta CDR3 regions. TCRdb stores this immuneACCESS table with in-frame sequences only. Part of the clones is absent; in the studies checked, under half of the shortfall reflects unresolved V genes, and no reason is known for the rest. The sample table contains some 45,000 clones; only one count was recorded for over 65% of them. Roughly 23% of the sample is in the top ten clones.

This receptor was taken from an adult with an advanced solid tumor such as melanoma, head and neck, liver or kidney cancer. Recombination joined TRBV13 with TRBJ1-1, with the identity of the D gene unclear. Sequencing was performed on CD4+ or CD8+ T cells sorted from blood, taken in a trial of the OX40 agonist ivuxolimab. The CDR3 region has the sequence CASSFTRNTEAFF. The DNA reads TGTGCCAGCAGCTTTACCCGGAACACTGAAGCTTTCTTT.